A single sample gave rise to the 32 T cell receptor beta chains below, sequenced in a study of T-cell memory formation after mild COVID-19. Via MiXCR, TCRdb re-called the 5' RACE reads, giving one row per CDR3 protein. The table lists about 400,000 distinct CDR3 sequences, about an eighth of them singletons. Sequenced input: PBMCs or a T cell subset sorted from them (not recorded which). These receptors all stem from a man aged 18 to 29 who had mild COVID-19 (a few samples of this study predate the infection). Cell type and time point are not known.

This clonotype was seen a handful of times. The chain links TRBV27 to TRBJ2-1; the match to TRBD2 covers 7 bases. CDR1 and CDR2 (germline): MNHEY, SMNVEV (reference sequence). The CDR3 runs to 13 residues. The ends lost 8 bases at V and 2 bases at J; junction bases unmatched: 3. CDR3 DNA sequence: TGTGCCAGCGTAAGCGGGGCCTACAATGAGCAGTTCTTC. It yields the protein CASVSGAYNEQFF.

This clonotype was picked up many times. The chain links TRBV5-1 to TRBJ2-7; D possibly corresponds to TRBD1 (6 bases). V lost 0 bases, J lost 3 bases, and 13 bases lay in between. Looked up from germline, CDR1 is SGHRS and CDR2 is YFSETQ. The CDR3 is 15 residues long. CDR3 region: CASSLGGEGGYEQYV. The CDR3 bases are TGCGCCAGCAGCTTGGGAGGGGAAGGGGGCTACGAGCAGTACGTC.

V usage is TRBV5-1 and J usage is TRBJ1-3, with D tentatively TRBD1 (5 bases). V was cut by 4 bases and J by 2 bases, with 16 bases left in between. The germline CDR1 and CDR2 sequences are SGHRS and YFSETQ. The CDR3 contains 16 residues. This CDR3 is CASSEDTLPAGNTIYF. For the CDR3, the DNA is TGCGCCAGCAGCGAGGACACCCTCCCCGCTGGAAACACCATATATTTT.

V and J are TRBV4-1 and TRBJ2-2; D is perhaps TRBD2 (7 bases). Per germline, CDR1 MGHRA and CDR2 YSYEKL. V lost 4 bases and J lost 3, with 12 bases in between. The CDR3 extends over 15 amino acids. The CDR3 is CASSREGGDTGELFF. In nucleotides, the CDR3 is TGCGCCAGCAGCCGAGAGGGGGGGGACACCGGGGAGCTGTTTTTT.

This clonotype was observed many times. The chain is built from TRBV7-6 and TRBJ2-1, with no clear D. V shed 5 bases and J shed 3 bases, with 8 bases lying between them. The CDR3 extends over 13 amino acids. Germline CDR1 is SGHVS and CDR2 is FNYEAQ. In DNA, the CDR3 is TGTGCCAGCAGCCCACCAGACTACAATGAGCAGTTCTTC. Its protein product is CASSPPDYNEQFF. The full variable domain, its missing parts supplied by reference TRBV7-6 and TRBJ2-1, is GAGVSQSPRYKVTKRGQDVALRCDPISGHVSLYWYRQALGQGPEFLTYFNYEAQQDKSGLPNDRFSAERPEGSISTLTIQRTEQRDSAMYRCASSPPDYNEQFFGPGTRLTVL.

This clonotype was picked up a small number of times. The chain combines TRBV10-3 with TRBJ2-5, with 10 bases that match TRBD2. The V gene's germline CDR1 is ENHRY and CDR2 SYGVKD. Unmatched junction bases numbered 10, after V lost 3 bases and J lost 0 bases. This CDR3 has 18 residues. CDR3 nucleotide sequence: TGTGCCATCAGTGAAACCCTTGGACTAGCGGCTAACCAAGAGACCCAGTACTTC. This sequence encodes CAISETLGLAANQETQYF.

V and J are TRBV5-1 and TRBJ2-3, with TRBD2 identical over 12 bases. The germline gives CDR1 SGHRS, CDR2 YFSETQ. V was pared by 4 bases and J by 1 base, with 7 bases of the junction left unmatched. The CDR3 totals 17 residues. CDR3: CASSPTPSGGGTDTQYF. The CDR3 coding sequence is TGCGCCAGCAGCCCCACCCCTAGCGGGGGGGGCACAGATACGCAGTATTTT. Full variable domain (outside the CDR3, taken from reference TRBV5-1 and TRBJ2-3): KAGVTQTPRYLIKTRGQQVTLSCSPISGHRSVSWYQQTPGQGLQFLFEYFSETQRNKGNFPGRFSGRQFSNSRSEMNVSTLELGDSALYLCASSPTPSGGGTDTQYFGPGTRLTVL.

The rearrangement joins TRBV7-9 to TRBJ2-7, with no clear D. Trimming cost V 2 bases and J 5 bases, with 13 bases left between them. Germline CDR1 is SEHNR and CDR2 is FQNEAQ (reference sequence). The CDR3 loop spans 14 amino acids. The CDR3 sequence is CASSLSLLGDEQYF. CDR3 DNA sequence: TGTGCCAGCAGCTTATCGCTCCTGGGCGACGAGCAGTACTTC.

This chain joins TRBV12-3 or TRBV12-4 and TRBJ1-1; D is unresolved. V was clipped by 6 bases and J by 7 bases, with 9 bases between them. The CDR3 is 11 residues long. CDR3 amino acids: CASSTDGEAFF. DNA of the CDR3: TGTGCCAGCAGCACGGACGGTGAAGCTTTCTTT.

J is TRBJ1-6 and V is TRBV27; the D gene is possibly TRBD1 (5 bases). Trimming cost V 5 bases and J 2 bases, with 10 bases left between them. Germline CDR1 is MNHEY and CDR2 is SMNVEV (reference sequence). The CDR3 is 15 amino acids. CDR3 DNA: TGTGCCAGCAGTCCTGGGGGTACCTATAATTCACCCCTCCACTTT. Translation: CASSPGGTYNSPLHF.

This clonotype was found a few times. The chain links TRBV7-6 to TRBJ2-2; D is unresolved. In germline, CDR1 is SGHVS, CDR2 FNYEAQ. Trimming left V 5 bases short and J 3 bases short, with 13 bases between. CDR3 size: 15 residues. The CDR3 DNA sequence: TGTGCCAGCAGCCCAGCTTGGGGATACACCGGGGAGCTGTTTTTT. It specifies CASSPAWGYTGELFF.

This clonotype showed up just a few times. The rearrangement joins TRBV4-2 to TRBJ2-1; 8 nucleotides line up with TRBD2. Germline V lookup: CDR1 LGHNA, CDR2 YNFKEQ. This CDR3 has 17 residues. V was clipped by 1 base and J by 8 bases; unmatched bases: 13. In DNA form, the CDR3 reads TGTGCCAGCAGCCAAGCAGGCGGCGGGGGGAGGCGAGATGAGCAGTTCTTC. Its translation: CASSQAGGGGRRDEQFF.

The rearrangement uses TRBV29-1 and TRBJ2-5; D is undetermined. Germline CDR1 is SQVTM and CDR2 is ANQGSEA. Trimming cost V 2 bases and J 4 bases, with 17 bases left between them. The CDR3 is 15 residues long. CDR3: CSVELFGLSRETQYF. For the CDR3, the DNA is TGCAGCGTTGAACTCTTTGGCCTCTCCAGAGAGACCCAGTACTTC. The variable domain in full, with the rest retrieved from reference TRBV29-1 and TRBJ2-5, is SAVISQKPSRDICQRGTSLTIQCQVDSQVTMMFWYRQQPGQSLTLIATANQGSEATYESGFVIDKFPISRPNLTFSTLTVSNMSPEDSSIYLCSVELFGLSRETQYFGPGTRLLVL.

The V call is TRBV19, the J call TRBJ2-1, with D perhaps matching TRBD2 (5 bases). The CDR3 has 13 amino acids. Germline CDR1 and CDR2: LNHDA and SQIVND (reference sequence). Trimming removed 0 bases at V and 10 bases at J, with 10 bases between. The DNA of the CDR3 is TGTGCCAGTAGTATAGATATAACGGGGGAGCAGTTCTTC. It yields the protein CASSIDITGEQFF. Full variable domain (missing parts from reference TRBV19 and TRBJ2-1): DGGITQSPKYLFRKEGQNVTLSCEQNLNHDAMYWYRQDPGQGLRLIYYSQIVNDFQKGDIAEGYSVSREKKESFPLTVTSAQKNPTAFYLCASSIDITGEQFFGPGTRLTVL.

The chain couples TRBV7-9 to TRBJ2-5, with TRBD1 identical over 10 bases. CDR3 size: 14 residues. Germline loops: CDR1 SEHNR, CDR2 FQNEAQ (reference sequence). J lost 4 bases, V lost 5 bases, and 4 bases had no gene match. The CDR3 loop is CASSTGQGGETQYF. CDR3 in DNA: TGTGCCAGCAGCACCGGACAGGGGGGAGAGACCCAGTACTTC.

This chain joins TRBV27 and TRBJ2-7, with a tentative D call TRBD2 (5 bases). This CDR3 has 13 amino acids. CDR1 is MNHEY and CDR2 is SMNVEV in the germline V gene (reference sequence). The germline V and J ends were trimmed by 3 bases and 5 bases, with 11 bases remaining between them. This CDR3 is CASSFGVRNEQYF. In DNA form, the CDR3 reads TGTGCCAGCAGTTTCGGGGTGAGGAACGAGCAGTACTTC.

CDR3 coding DNA: TGTGCCACCAGCAGAGATTCTCCGGGGTCCGGGCCCCAGCATTTT. Protein sequence: CATSRDSPGSGPQHF. The V and J genes are TRBV15 and TRBJ1-5; no clear D. Germline assignment: CDR1 LNHNV and CDR2 YYDKDF (reference sequence). V gave up 0 bases and J gave up 9 bases, with 15 bases separating them. This CDR3 spans 15 amino acids.

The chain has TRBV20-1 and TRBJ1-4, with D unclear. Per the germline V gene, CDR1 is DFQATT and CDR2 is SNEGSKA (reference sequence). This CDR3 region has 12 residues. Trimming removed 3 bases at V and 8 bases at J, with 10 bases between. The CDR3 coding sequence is TGCAGTGCTAGCGACGGCAGCGAAAAACTGTTTTTT. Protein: CSASDGSEKLFF.

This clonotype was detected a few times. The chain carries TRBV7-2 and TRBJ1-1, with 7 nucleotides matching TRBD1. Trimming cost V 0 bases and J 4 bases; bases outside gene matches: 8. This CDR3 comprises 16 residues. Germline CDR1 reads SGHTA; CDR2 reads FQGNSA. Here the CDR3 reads CASSLATGRLGTEAFF. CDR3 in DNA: TGTGCCAGCAGCTTAGCGACAGGGAGGTTGGGCACTGAAGCTTTCTTT.

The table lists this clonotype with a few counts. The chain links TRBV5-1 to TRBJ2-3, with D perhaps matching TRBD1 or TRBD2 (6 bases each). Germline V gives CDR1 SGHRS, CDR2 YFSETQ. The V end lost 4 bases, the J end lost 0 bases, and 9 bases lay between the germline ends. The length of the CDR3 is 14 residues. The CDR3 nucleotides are TGCGCCAGCAGCGGGGGGCCTAGCACAGATACGCAGTATTTT. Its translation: CASSGGPSTDTQYF.

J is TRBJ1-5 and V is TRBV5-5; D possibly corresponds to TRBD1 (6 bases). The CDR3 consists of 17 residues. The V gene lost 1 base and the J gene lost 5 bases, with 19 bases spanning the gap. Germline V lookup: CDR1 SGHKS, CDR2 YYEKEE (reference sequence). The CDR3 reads CASSLFASGAGDQPQHF. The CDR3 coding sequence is TGTGCCAGCAGCTTGTTTGCTTCGGGGGCAGGGGATCAGCCCCAGCATTTT.

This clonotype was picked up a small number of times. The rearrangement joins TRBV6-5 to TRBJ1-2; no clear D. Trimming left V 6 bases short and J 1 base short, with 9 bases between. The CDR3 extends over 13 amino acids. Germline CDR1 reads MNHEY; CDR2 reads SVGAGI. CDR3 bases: TGTGCCAGCAGCCCGTCGGTTAACTATGGCTACACCTTC. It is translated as CASSPSVNYGYTF.

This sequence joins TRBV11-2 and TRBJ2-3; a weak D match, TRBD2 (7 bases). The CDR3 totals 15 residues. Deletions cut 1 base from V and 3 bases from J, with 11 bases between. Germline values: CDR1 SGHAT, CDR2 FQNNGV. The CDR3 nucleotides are TGTGCCAGCAGCTTAGGGGGGAGGGGGACAGATACGCAGTATTTT. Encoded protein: CASSLGGRGTDTQYF. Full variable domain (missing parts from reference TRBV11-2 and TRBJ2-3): EAGVAQSPRYKIIEKRQSVAFWCNPISGHATLYWYQQILGQGPKLLIQFQNNGVVDDSQLPKDRFSAERLKGVDSTLKIQPAKLEDSAVYLCASSLGGRGTDTQYFGPGTRLTVL.

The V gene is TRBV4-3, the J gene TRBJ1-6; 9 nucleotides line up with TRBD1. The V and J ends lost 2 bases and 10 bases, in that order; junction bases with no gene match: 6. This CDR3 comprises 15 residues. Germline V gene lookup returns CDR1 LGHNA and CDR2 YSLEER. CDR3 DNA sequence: TGCGCCAGCAGCCAATTAACAGGGGGCAACTCACCCCTCCACTTT. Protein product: CASSQLTGGNSPLHF.

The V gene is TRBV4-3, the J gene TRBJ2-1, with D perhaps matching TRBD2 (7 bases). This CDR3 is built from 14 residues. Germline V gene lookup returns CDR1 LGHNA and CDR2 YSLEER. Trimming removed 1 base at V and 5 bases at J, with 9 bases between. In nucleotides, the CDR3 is TGCGCCAGCAGCCAAGCGGGGGGCCACAATGAGCAGTTCTTC. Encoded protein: CASSQAGGHNEQFF.

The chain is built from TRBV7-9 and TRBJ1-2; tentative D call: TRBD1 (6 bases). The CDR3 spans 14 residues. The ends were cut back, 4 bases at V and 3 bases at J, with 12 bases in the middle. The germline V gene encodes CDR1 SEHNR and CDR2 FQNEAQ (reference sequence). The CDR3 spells CASSWGGSDYGYTF. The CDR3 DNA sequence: TGTGCCAGCAGCTGGGGGGGCTCGGACTATGGCTACACCTTC.

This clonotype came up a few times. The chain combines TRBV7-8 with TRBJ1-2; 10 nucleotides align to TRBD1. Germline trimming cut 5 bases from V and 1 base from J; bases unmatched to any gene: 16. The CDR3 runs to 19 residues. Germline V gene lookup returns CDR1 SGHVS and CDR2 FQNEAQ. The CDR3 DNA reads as TGTGCCAGCAGCCAATACGCGGACCCGGGACAGGGGATTAACTATGGCTACACCTTC. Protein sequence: CASSQYADPGQGINYGYTF.

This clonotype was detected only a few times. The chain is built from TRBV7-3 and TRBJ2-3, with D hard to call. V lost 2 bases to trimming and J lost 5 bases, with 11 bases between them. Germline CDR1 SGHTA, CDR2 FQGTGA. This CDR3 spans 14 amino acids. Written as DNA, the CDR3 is TGTGCCAGCAGCTTAGGACGGGCTGGAGATACGCAGTATTTT. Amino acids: CASSLGRAGDTQYF.

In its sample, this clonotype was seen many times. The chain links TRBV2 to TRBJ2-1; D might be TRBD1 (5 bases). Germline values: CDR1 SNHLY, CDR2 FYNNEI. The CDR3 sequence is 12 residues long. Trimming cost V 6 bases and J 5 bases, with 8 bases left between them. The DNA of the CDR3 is TGTGCCAGCAGCTCGACAGACAATGAGCAGTTCTTC. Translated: CASSSTDNEQFF.

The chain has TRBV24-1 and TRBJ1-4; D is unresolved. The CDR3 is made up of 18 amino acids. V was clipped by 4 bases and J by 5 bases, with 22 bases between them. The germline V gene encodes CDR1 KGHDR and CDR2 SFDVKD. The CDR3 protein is CATSDPSLSTRPNEKLFF. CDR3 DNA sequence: TGTGCCACCAGTGACCCATCTCTCTCGACGAGGCCCAATGAAAAACTGTTTTTT.

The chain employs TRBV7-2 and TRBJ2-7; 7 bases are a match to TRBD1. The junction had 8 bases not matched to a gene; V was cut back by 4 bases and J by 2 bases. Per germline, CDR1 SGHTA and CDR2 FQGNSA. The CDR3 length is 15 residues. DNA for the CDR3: TGTGCCAGCAGCTCAATACGACAGGGTCCCTACGAGCAGTACTTC. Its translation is CASSSIRQGPYEQYF.

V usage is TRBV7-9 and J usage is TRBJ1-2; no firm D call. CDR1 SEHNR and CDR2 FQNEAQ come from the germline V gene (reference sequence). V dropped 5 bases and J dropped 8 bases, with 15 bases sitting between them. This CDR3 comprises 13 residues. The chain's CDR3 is CASSVSGLEGYTF. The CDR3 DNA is TGTGCCAGCAGCGTATCGGGCCTGGAGGGCTACACCTTC.